What follows is one T cell receptor beta chain and its context. What it recognizes is unknown. These data belong to a study of lymphopenia after photon versus proton radiotherapy. Findings of the study overall: A bigger post-nadir fall in TCR diversity correlated inversely with survival time in deceased patients. Under photons, naive T cells and diversity fell while effector/memory populations rose.

This CDR3 spans 16 amino acids. The ends lost 6 bases at V and 1 base at J; junction bases unmatched: 6. Germline V gene data show CDR1 as MDHEN and CDR2 as SYDVKM. Data came from immunoSEQ multiplex PCR; TCRdb stores just in-frame clones and leaves some out. The sample shows roughly 53,000 clones, about 86% of them seen only once. The chain carries TRBV28 and TRBJ1-2, with 12 bases fitting TRBD1. Specimen: peripheral blood, collected from a patient treated with photon-based radiotherapy. This receptor was identified in a man aged 50-60 years with gastric cancer. CDR3: CASRGGTGGFNYGYTF. The DNA for the CDR3 is TGTGCCAGCAGAGGGGGGACAGGGGGCTTTAACTATGGCTACACCTTC.